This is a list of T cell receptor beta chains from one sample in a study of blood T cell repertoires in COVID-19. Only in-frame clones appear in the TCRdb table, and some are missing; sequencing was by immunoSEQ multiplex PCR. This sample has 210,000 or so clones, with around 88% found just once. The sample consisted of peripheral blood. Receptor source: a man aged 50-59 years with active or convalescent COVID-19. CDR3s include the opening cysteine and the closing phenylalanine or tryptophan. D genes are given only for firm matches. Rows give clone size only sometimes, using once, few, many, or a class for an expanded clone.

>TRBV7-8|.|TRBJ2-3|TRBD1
CASSPRDRLTDTQYF
TGTGCCAGCAGCCCCCGGGACAGGCTTACAGATACGCAGTATTTT
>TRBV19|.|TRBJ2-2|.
CASSLGNLNTGELFF
TGTGCCAGTTCGCTCGGGAATTTGAACACCGGGGAGCTGTTTTTT
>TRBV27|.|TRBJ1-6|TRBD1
CASSSRGRIAPLHF
TGTGCCAGCAGTTCTAGGGGGCGAATTGCACCCCTCCACTTT
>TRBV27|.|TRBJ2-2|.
CASSLSGRANTGELFF
TGTGCCAGCAGTTTATCTGGGCGGGCTAACACCGGGGAGCTGTTTTTT
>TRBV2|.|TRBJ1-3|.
CASSVEGNTGNTIYF
TGTGCCAGCAGTGTGGAGGGGAATACTGGAAACACCATATATTTT
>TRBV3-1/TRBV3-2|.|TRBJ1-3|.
CASSQQVGNTIYF
TGTGCCAGCAGCCAACAGGTTGGAAACACCATATATTTT
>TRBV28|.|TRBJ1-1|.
CASTKGGTITEAFF
TGTGCCAGCACCAAGGGCGGGACGATAACTGAAGCTTTCTTT
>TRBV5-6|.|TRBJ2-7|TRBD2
CASRLSGGAYEQYF
TGTGCCAGCAGATTAAGCGGGGGGGCCTACGAGCAGTACTTC
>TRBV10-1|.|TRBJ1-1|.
CASSATQGNTEAFF
TGCGCCAGCAGTGCGACACAGGGGAACACTGAAGCTTTCTTT
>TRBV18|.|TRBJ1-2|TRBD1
CASSPQSGQRPGYTF
TGTGCCAGCTCACCACAGTCGGGACAGAGGCCTGGCTACACCTTC
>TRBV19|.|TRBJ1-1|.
CASSIAGETEAFF
TGTGCCAGTAGTATCGCAGGGGAGACTGAAGCTTTCTTT
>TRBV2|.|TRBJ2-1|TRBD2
CASIPGLAYNEQFF
TGTGCCAGTATACCGGGACTAGCGTACAATGAGCAGTTCTTC
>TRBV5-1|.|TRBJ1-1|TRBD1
CASSGQGDGTEAFF
TGCGCCAGCAGCGGGCAGGGGGACGGCACTGAAGCTTTCTTT
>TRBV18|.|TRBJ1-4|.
CASSRAGPAGEKLFF
TGTGCCAGCTCACGAGCGGGGCCTGCCGGGGAAAAACTGTTTTTT
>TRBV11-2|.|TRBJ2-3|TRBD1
CASSRSGTDTDTQYF
TGTGCCAGCAGCCGGTCCGGGACAGACACAGATACGCAGTATTTT
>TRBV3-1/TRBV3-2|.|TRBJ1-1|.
CASRQGGEAFF
TGTGCCAGCAGACAAGGAGGGGAAGCTTTCTTT
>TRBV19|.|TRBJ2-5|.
CASSSFGGPQETQYF
TGTGCCAGTAGTTCCTTCGGGGGGCCACAAGAGACCCAGTACTTC
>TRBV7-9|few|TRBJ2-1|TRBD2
CASSRQTPLAGKSSSYNEQFF
TGTGCCAGCAGCAGGCAGACCCCTCTAGCGGGGAAGAGTAGCTCCTACAATGAGCAGTTCTTC
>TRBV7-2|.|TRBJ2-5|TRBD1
CASSQTGLQETQYF
TGTGCCAGCAGCCAGACAGGGCTCCAAGAGACCCAGTACTTC
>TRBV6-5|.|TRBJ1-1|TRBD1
CASSRGTNTEAFF
TGTGCCAGCAGCAGGGGGACGAACACTGAAGCTTTCTTT
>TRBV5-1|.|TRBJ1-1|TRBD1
CASSLEGGASPEAFF
TGCGCCAGCAGCTTGGAAGGGGGCGCGTCCCCTGAAGCTTTCTTT
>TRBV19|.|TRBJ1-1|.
CASSISWGGRLNTEAFF
TGTGCCAGTAGTATCTCGTGGGGGGGGCGGCTGAACACTGAAGCTTTCTTT
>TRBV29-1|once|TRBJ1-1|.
CSGSRSQGSTEAFF
TGCAGCGGCTCCAGGTCACAGGGCTCCACTGAAGCTTTCTTT
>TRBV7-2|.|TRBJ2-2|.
CASSLARPPEAGKFETGELFF
TGTGCCAGCAGCTTAGCGCGGCCTCCGGAGGCGGGGAAGTTTGAAACCGGGGAGCTGTTTTTT
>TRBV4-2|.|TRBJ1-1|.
CASSQDSAEAFF
TGTGCCAGCAGCCAAGACAGCGCTGAAGCTTTCTTT
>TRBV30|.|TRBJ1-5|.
CAWTSGWRQPQHF
TGTGCCTGGACATCAGGGTGGCGTCAGCCCCAGCATTTT
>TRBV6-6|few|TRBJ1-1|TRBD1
CASSRRGQANTEAFF
TGTGCCAGCAGTCGACGAGGACAGGCGAACACTGAAGCTTTCTTT